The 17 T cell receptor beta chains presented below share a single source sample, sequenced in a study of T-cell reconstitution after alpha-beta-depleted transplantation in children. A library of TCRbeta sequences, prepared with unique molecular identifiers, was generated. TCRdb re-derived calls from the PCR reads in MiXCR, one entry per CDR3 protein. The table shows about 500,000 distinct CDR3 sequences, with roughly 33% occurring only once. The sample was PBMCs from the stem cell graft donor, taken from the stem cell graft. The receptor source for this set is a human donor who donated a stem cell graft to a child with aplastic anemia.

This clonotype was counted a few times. CDR3 sequence: CASSDQGRNGYTF. The CDR3 coding sequence is TGTGCCAGCTCTGACCAGGGCAGGAATGGCTACACCTTC. The chain links TRBV13 to TRBJ1-2; maybe TRBD1 (5 bases). Trimming pared 8 bases from V and 6 bases from J, leaving 16 bases between. The CDR3 covers 13 residues. Germline V gives CDR1 PRHDT, CDR2 FYEKMQ (reference sequence).

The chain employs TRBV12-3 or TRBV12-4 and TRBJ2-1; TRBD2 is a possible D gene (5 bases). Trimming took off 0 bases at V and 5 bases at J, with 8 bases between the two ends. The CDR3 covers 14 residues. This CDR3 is CASSLAGAHNEQFF. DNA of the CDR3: TGTGCCAGCAGTTTAGCGGGAGCGCACAATGAGCAGTTCTTC.

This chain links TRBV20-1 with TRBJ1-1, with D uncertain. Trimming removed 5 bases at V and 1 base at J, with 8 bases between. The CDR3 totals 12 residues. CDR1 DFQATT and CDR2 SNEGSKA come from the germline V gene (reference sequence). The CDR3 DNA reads TGCAGTGCTGTCTCCGGGAACACTGAAGCTTTCTTT. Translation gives CSAVSGNTEAFF.

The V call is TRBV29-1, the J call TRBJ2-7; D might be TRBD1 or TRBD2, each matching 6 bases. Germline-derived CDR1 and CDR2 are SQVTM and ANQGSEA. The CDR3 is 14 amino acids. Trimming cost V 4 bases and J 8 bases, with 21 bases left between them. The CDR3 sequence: CSVASTGRGYQQYF. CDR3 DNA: TGCAGCGTTGCATCCACAGGGCGGGGATACCAGCAGTACTTC.

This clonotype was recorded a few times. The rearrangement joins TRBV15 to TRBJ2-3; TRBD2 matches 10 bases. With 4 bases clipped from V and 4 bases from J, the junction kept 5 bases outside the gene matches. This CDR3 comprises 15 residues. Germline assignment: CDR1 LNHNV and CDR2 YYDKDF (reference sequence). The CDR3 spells CATSTLAGVADTQYF. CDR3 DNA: TGTGCCACCAGCACTCTAGCGGGAGTCGCAGATACGCAGTATTTT. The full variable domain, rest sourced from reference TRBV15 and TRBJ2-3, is DAMVIQNPRYQVTQFGKPVTLSCSQTLNHNVMYWYQQKSSQAPKLLFHYYDKDFNNEADTPDNFQSRRPNTSFCFLDIRSPGLGDTAMYLCATSTLAGVADTQYFGPGTRLTVL.

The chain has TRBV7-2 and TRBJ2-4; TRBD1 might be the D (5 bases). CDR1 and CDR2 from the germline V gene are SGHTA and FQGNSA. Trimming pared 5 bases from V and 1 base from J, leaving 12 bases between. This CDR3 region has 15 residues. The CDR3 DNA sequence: TGTGCCAGCAGCATCCCGACAGAGGCCAAAAACATTCAGTACTTC. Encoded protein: CASSIPTEAKNIQYF.

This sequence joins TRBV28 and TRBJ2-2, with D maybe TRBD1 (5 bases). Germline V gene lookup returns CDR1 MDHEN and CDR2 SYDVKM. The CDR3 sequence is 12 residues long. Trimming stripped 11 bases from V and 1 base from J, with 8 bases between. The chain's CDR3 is CASDRNTGELFF. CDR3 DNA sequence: TGTGCCTCCGACAGGAACACCGGGGAGCTGTTTTTT.

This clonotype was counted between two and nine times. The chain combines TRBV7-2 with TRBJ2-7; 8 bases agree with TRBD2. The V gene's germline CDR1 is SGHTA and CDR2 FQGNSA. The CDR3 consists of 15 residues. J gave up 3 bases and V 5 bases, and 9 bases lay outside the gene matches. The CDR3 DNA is TGTGCCAGCAGCCCAGAGGCGGGAGGCGGCTACGAGCAGTACGTC. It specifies CASSPEAGGGYEQYV.

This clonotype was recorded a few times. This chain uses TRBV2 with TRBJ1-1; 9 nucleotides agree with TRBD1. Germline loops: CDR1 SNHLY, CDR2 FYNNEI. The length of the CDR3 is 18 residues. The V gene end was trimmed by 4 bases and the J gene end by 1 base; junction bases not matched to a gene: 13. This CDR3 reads CASSGLRDRAQWNTEAFF. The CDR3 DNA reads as TGTGCCAGCAGTGGCTTAAGGGACAGGGCCCAGTGGAACACTGAAGCTTTCTTT.

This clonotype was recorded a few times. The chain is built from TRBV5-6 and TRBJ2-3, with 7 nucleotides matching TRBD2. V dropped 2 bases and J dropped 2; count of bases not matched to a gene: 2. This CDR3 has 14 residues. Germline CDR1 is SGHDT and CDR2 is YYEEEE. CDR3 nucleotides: TGTGCCAGCAGCTTTACTAGCGCCACAGATACGCAGTATTTT. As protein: CASSFTSATDTQYF.

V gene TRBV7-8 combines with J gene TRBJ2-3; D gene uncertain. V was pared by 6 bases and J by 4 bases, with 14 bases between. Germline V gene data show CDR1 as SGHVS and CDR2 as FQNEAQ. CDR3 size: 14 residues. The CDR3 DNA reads TGTGCCAGCAGGGGTACCCCAACAGCAGATACGCAGTATTTT. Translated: CASRGTPTADTQYF. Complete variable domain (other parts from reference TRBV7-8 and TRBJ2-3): GAGVSQSPRYKVAKRGQDVALRCDPISGHVSLFWYQQALGQGPEFLTYFQNEAQLDKSGLPSDRFFAERPEGSVSTLKIQRTQQEDSAVYLCASRGTPTADTQYFGPGTRLTVL.

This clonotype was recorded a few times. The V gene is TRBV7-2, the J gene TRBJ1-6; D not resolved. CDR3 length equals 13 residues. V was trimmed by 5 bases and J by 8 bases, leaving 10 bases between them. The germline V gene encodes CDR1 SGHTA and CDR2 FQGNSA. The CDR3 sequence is CASSPHTDSPLHF. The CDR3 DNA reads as TGTGCCAGCAGCCCACATACGGATTCACCCCTCCACTTT.

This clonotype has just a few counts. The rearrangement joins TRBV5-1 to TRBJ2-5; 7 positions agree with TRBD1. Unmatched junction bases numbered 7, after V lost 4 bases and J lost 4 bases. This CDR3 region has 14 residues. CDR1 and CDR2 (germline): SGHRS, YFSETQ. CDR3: CASSRQGLRETQYF. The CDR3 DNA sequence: TGCGCCAGCAGCAGACAGGGTTTAAGAGAGACCCAGTACTTC.

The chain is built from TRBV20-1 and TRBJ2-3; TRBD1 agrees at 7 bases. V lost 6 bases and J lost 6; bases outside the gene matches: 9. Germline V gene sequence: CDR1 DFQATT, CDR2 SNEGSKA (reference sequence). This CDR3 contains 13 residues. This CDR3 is CSAKQGIEDTQYF. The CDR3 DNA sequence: TGCAGTGCAAAACAGGGGATAGAGGATACGCAGTATTTT.

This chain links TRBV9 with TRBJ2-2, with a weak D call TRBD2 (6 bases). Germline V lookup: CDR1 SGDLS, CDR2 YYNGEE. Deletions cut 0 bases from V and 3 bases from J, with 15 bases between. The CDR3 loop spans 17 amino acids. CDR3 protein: CASSVAGGVYYTGELFF. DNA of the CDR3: TGTGCCAGCAGCGTAGCCGGCGGGGTCTACTACACCGGGGAGCTGTTTTTT.

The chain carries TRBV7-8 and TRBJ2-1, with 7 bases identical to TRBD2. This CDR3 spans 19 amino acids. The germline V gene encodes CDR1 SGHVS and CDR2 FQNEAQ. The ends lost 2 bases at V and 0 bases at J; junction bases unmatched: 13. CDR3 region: CASSLSLLWRESSYNEQFF. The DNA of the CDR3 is TGTGCCAGCAGCTTAAGTCTCCTTTGGCGGGAGAGCTCCTACAATGAGCAGTTCTTC.

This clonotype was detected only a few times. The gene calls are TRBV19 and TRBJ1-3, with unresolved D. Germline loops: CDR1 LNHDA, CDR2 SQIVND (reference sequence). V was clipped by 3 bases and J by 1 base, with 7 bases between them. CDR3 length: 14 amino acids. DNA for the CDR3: TGTGCCAGTAGTATGAGGACGTCTGGAAACACCATATATTTT. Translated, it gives CASSMRTSGNTIYF.